This TCR beta chain was obtained from a study of human T cells and chemical hapten exposure. As for the study in general: Patch testing was performed with 0.01% DPC on the upper back, with reading at 6 days. Findings and limits, study-wide: In comparison with controls, expanded TCRs gave rise to a significantly larger number of large CDR3 similarity clusters.

TCRdb ran MiXCR on the RACE reads and lists one entry per CDR3 protein. The top ten clones hold roughly 3% of a sample with about 95,000 distinct CDR3 sequences, 9.5% to 12% of them seen once. This clonotype was seen only a few times. As yet, its antigen is unknown. Time point defined: patch test 2, 6 weeks after DPC sensitization. Stated treatment: therapeutic diphenylcyclopropenone sensitization with weekly scalp DPC. Blood collection took place prior to placing each patch test. Germline values: CDR1 DFQATT, CDR2 SNEGSKA (reference sequence). The CDR3 sequence is 13 residues long. V dropped 5 bases and J dropped 3 bases, with 12 bases sitting between them.

This material consisted of whole blood, taken in connection with sensitization to the hapten diphenylcyclopropenone (DPC). J is TRBJ2-3 and V is TRBV20-1, with a weak D call TRBD2 (6 bases). The sequence was collected from a woman aged 40 to 50 with alopecia areata. Some clones in this sample may be carry-over from other donors' samples. Here the CDR3 reads CSAFRDSTDTQYF. DNA for the CDR3: TGCAGTGCTTTCCGGGACTCTACAGATACGCAGTATTTT.